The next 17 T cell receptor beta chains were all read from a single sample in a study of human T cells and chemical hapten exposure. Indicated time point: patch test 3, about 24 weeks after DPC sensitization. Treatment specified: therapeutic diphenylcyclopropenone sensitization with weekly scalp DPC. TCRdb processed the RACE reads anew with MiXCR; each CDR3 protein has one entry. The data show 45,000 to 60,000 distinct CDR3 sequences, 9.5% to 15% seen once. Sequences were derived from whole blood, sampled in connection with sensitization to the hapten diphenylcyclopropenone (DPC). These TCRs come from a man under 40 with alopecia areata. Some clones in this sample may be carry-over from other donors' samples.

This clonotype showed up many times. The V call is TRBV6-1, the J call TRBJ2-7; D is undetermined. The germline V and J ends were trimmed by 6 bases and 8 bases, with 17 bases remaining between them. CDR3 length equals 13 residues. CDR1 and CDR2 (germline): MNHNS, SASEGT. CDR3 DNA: TGTGCCAGCAGGAGGACCTCTAAAACCCAGCAGTACTTC. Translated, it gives CASRRTSKTQQYF.

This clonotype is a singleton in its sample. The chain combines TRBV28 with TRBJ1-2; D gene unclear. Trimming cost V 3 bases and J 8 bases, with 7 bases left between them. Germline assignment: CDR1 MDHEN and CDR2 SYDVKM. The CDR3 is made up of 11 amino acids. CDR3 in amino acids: CASSFHRGYTF. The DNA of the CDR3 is TGTGCCAGCAGTTTTCATCGGGGCTACACCTTC.

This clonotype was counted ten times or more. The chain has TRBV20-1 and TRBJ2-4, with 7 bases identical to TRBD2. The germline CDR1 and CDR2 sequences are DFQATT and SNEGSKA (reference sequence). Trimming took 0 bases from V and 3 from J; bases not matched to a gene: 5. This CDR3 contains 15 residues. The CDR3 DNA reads TGCAGTGCTAGAGACGGGGGGTTCGACAAAAACATTCAGTACTTC. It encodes CSARDGGFDKNIQYF.

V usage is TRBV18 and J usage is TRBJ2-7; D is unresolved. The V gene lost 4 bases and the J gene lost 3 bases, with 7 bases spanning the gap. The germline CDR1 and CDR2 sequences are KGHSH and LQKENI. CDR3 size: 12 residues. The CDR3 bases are TGTGCCAGCTCACTCCTGAACTACGAGCAGTACTTC. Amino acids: CASSLLNYEQYF.

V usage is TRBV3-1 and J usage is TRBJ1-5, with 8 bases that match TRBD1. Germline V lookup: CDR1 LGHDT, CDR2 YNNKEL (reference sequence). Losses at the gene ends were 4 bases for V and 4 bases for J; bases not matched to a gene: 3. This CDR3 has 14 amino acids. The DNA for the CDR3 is TGTGCCAGCAGCCGGGGACAGGTGAATCAGCCCCAGCATTTT. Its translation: CASSRGQVNQPQHF.

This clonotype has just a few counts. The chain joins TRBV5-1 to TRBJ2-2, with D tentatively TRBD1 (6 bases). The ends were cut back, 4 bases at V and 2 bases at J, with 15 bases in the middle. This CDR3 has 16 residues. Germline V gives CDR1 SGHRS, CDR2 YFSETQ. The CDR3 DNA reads TGCGCCAGCAGCCCCCACCGGGACATCAACACCGGGGAGCTGTTTTTT. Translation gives CASSPHRDINTGELFF.

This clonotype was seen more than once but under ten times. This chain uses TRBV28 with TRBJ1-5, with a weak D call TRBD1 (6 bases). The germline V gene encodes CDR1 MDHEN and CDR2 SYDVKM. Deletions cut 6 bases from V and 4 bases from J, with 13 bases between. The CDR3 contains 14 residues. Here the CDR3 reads CASSYLGQNQPQHF. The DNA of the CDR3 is TGTGCCAGCAGCTACCTAGGACAGAATCAGCCCCAGCATTTT.

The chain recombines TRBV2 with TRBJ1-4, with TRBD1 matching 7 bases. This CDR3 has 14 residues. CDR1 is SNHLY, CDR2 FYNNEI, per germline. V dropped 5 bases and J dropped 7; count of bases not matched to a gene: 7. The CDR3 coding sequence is TGTGCCAGCAGTCAGACAGGGAAACTTGAAAAACTGTTTTTT. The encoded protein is CASSQTGKLEKLFF.

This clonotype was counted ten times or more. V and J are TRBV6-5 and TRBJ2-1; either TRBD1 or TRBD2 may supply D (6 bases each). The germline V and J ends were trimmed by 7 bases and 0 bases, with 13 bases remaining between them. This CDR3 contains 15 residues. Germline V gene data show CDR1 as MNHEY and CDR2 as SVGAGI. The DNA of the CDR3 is TGTGCCAGCACCGTAGGAGGGGGCTCCTACAATGAGCAGTTCTTC. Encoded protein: CASTVGGGSYNEQFF.

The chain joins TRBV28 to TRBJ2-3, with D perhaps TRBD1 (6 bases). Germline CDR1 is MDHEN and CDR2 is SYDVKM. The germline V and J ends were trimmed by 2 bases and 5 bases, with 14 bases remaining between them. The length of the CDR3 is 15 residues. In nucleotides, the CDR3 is TGTGCCAGCAGTTTAGGCACAGGGTTTCAAGATACGCAGTATTTT. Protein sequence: CASSLGTGFQDTQYF.

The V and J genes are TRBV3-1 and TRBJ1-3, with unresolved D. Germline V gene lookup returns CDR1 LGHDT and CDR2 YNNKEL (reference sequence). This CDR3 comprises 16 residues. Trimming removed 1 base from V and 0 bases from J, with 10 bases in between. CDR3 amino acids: CASSQGTFSSGNTIYF. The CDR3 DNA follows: TGTGCCAGCAGCCAAGGGACGTTCAGCTCTGGAAACACCATATATTTT.

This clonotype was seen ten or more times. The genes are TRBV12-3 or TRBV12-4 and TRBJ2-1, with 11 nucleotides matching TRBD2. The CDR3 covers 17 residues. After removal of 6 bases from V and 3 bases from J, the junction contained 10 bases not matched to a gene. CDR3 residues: CASRLSGGAHFYNEQFF. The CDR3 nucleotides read TGTGCCAGCAGACTTAGCGGGGGGGCGCATTTCTACAATGAGCAGTTCTTC.

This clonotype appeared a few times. The CDR3 loop is CASSQAWTGRYYGYTF. In DNA form, the CDR3 reads TGTGCCAGCAGCCAAGCGTGGACAGGGAGGTACTATGGCTACACCTTC. The chain carries TRBV4-2 and TRBJ1-2; TRBD1 aligns across 8 bases. Germline CDR1 LGHNA, CDR2 YNFKEQ. V lost 1 base to trimming and J lost 3 bases; unmatched junction nucleotides: 7. The length of the CDR3 is 16 residues.

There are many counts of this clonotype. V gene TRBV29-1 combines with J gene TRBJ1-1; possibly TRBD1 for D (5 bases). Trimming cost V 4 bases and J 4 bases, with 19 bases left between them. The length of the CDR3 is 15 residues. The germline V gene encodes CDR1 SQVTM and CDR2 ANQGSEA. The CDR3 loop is CSVAVNDRGSTEAFF. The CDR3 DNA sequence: TGCAGCGTTGCGGTTAACGATAGGGGTAGCACTGAAGCTTTCTTT.

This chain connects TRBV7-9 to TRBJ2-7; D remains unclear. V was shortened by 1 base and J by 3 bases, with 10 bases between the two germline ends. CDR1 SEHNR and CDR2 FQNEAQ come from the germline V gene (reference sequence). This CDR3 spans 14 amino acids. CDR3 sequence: CASSLGSLGYEQYF. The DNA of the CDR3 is TGTGCCAGCAGCTTAGGATCGTTAGGCTACGAGCAGTACTTC.

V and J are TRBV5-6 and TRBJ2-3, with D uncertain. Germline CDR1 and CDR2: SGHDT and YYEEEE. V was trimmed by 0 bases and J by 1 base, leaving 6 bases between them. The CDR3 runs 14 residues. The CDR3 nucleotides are TGTGCCAGCAGCTTGGTTCAGCGCACAGATACGCAGTATTTT. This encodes CASSLVQRTDTQYF.

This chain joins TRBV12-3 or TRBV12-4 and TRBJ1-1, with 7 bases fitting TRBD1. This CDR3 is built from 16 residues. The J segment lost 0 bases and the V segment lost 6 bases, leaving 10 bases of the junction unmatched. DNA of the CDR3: TGTGCCAGCAGCTCATATGGGACAGCTTTGAACACTGAAGCTTTCTTT. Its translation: CASSSYGTALNTEAFF.